This TCR beta chain was sequenced during a study of cytomegalovirus exposure and HLA in healthy donors. Vbeta (60) and Jbeta (13) primers were used in the PCR. The data were produced by immunoSEQ multiplex PCR, yet TCRdb's version contains in-frame clones alone and is incomplete. Reported are 120,000 to 150,000 clones; the ten largest clones contain roughly 2.6%. Germline loops: CDR1 LNHDA, CDR2 SQIVND (reference sequence). The CDR3 is 16 amino acids. Trimming took off 9 bases at V and 3 bases at J, with 20 bases between the two ends. The genes are TRBV19 and TRBJ2-2, with a tentative D call TRBD1 (5 bases). Sequences were obtained from PBMCs. The TCR comes from a man between 35 and 55 years old in good health and CMV-seronegative. CDR3 sequence: CASLPRSRTYTGELFF. CDR3 DNA: TGTGCCAGCCTCCCTAGATCCAGGACATACACCGGGGAGCTGTTTTTT.